This is a list of T cell receptor beta chains from one sample in a study of cytomegalovirus exposure and HLA in healthy donors. The assay was immunoSEQ multiplex PCR, and TCRdb's table has in-frame clones only and misses some. The profile shows fewer than 200,000 clones, roughly 84% of them singletons. Sequenced material: PBMCs. Receptors were obtained from a woman between 18 and 29 years old in good health and CMV-seropositive. Both conserved end residues are part of each CDR3. A D gene is named only where the DNA matches it firmly. Size is stated for part of the rows, as once, few or many counts, or as a class when the clone is expanded.

CSVVRGNYEQYF,TGCAGCGTTGTTAGGGGTAATTACGAGCAGTACTTC,TRBV29-1,.,.,TRBJ2-7
CASRTFRGNAYEQYF,TGTGCCAGCAGGACGTTCAGGGGTAATGCCTACGAGCAGTACTTC,TRBV7-8,.,once,TRBJ2-7
CASRATSGGVEQFF,TGTGCCAGCAGGGCGACTAGCGGGGGGGTTGAGCAGTTCTTC,TRBV2,TRBD2,.,TRBJ2-1
CASSRQGDTEAFF,TGCGCCAGCAGCCGACAGGGCGACACTGAAGCTTTCTTT,TRBV5-1,TRBD1,once,TRBJ1-1
CASSVQGQGPDTQYF,TGTGCCAGCAGCGTACAGGGACAGGGTCCAGATACGCAGTATTTT,TRBV9,TRBD1,.,TRBJ2-3
CASSLVSGGTGGREQYF,TGTGCCAGCAGCTTAGTCTCGGGGGGGACAGGGGGCCGCGAGCAGTACTTC,TRBV7-8,TRBD1,.,TRBJ2-7
CASSPGAGAGNTIYF,TGCGCCAGCAGCCCCGGCGCGGGGGCTGGAAACACCATATATTTT,TRBV5-1,.,.,TRBJ1-3
CASSVASGDGNNEQFF,TGTGCCAGCAGCGTAGCGAGCGGGGACGGTAACAATGAGCAGTTCTTC,TRBV9,TRBD2,.,TRBJ2-1
CASSGYSGTGANYGYTF,TGTGCCAGCAGTGGGTACTCCGGGACAGGGGCTAACTATGGCTACACCTTC,TRBV25-1,TRBD1,.,TRBJ1-2
CASSGGAADTQYF,TGTGCCAGTAGCGGGGGGGCCGCAGATACGCAGTATTTT,TRBV19,TRBD2,.,TRBJ2-3
CASSLGQGGPYEQYF,TGTGCCAGCAGCTTGGGACAGGGGGGTCCCTACGAGCAGTACTTC,TRBV11-2,TRBD1,.,TRBJ2-7
CASTDRVGYGYTF,TGTGCCAGCACCGACAGGGTGGGCTATGGCTACACCTTC,TRBV6-5,TRBD1,few,TRBJ1-2
CASSASRAQETQYF,TGTGCCAGCAGCGCTAGCAGAGCACAAGAGACCCAGTACTTC,TRBV9,.,few,TRBJ2-5
CASSLAGGEYNEQFF,TGTGCCAGCAGCTTAGCAGGGGGCGAATACAATGAGCAGTTCTTC,TRBV11-3,TRBD1,.,TRBJ2-1
CASSNILSGANVLTF,TGTGCCAGCAGTAACATCCTCTCTGGGGCCAACGTCCTGACTTTC,TRBV7-2,.,.,TRBJ2-6
CASSWPGQGFTEQYF,TGTGCCAGCAGCTGGCCGGGACAGGGGTTCACCGAGCAGTACTTC,TRBV5-6,TRBD1,.,TRBJ2-7
CASSGGQGSYAEAFF,TGTGCCAGCAGCGGAGGACAGGGAAGTTATGCTGAAGCTTTCTTT,TRBV9,TRBD1,once,TRBJ1-1
CASSLSYRALLNTEAFF,TGTGCCAGCAGTTTATCGTACAGGGCGCTTTTGAACACTGAAGCTTTCTTT,TRBV27,.,.,TRBJ1-1
CAVARRTNTEAFF,TGTGCCGTAGCGAGGCGGACGAACACTGAAGCTTTCTTT,TRBV19,.,.,TRBJ1-1
CASSIGSGVTDTQYF,TGTGCCAGTAGTATTGGTAGCGGGGTGACAGATACGCAGTATTTT,TRBV19,TRBD2,.,TRBJ2-3
CASSFATSYEQYF,TGTGCCAGCAGCTTTGCCACTTCCTACGAGCAGTACTTC,TRBV7-2,.,.,TRBJ2-7
CASSLSTGNYGYTF,TGCGCCAGCAGCTTGTCTACAGGGAACTATGGCTACACCTTC,TRBV5-1,.,.,TRBJ1-2
CASSLVEDRWRDGYTF,TGTGCCAGCAGCTTAGTTGAGGACAGGTGGCGAGATGGCTACACCTTC,TRBV7-2,TRBD1,.,TRBJ1-2
CATSIDRVAKLFF,TGTGCCACCAGCATCGACAGGGTCGCAAAACTGTTTTTT,TRBV15,TRBD1,.,TRBJ1-4
CASSPRDISTDTQYF,TGTGCCAGTAGTCCACGGGACATAAGCACAGATACGCAGTATTTT,TRBV19,.,.,TRBJ2-3
CASSYRDRISYGYTF,TGCGCCAGCAGCTACCGGGACAGGATATCCTATGGCTACACCTTC,TRBV5-1,TRBD1,.,TRBJ1-2
CASSPTGSEAFF,TGTGCCAGCAGTCCGACAGGGTCTGAAGCTTTCTTT,TRBV2,TRBD1,.,TRBJ1-1
CASSWDRGNNYGYTF,TGTGCCAGCAGTTGGGACAGGGGCAATAACTATGGCTACACCTTC,TRBV6-1,TRBD1,few,TRBJ1-2
CASSPTASGVSTDTQYF,TGCGCCAGCAGCCCGACGGCTAGCGGGGTTAGCACAGATACGCAGTATTTT,TRBV5-1,TRBD2,.,TRBJ2-3
CASSLDRGRVAYGYTF,TGTGCCAGCAGTCTGGACCGTGGGAGGGTAGCCTATGGCTACACCTTC,TRBV2,.,.,TRBJ1-2
CASSRGPSNEQFF,TGCGCCAGCAGTAGGGGGCCTAGCAATGAGCAGTTCTTC,TRBV5-1,TRBD1,.,TRBJ2-1
CASRIGGPNQPQHF,TGTGCCAGTAGGATCGGGGGTCCCAATCAGCCCCAGCATTTT,TRBV19,.,few,TRBJ1-5
CATSRETGPGYSPLHF,TGTGCCACCAGCAGGGAGACAGGACCAGGATATTCACCCCTCCACTTT,TRBV15,.,.,TRBJ1-6
CATTPQGGVYEQYF,TGTGCCACAACTCCACAGGGAGGGGTCTACGAGCAGTACTTC,TRBV10-3,.,.,TRBJ2-7
CASRLAVNTEAFF,TGTGCCAGTAGACTCGCCGTGAACACTGAAGCTTTCTTT,TRBV19,.,.,TRBJ1-1
CASSPLAGGQETQYF,TGTGCCAGTAGTCCCCTAGCGGGGGGACAAGAGACCCAGTACTTC,TRBV19,TRBD2,.,TRBJ2-5
CASSDSSKSSYNEQFF,TGTGCCAGCAGTGATTCCTCTAAAAGCTCCTACAATGAGCAGTTCTTC,TRBV25-1,.,.,TRBJ2-1
CASITGIDYGYTF,TGTGCCAGCATTACAGGGATCGACTATGGCTACACCTTC,TRBV2,.,.,TRBJ1-2
CASSARFHLQGSLNTGELFF,TGTGCCAGCAGTGCACGTTTCCACTTACAGGGGTCGTTGAACACCGGGGAGCTGTTTTTT,TRBV6-1,TRBD1,.,TRBJ2-2
CASSAKPGQGYEQYF,TGTGCCAGCAGCGCAAAACCGGGACAGGGTTACGAGCAGTACTTC,TRBV4-2,TRBD1,.,TRBJ2-7
CASNKNRGGTGELFF,TGTGCCAGCAATAAAAACAGGGGAGGTACCGGGGAGCTGTTTTTT,TRBV6-6,.,.,TRBJ2-2
CASSYRGGGYGYTF,TGTGCCAGCAGTTATAGGGGAGGCGGCTATGGCTACACCTTC,TRBV6-5,.,.,TRBJ1-2
CSVGNRLAEQYF,TGCAGCGTTGGGAACAGGTTAGCCGAGCAGTACTTC,TRBV29-1,.,.,TRBJ2-7
CASRRTGGKDTQYF,TGTGCCAGCAGGAGGACAGGGGGCAAAGATACGCAGTATTTT,TRBV14,TRBD1,.,TRBJ2-3
CASSGLGRSYEQYF,TGTGCCAGTAGTGGACTAGGGAGGAGCTACGAGCAGTACTTC,TRBV19,TRBD2,.,TRBJ2-7
CASSSTSGGAGWQFF,TGTGCCAGCAGTTCGACTAGCGGGGGGGCCGGTTGGCAGTTCTTC,TRBV2,TRBD2,once,TRBJ2-1
CASSYWSGNNSPLHF,TGTGCCAGCAGTTACTGGTCCGGGAATAATTCACCCCTCCACTTT,TRBV6-5,.,.,TRBJ1-6
CASSTSADVGRVDIYF,TGTGCCAGCAGCACTTCAGCGGACGTAGGCCGGGTTGACATATATTTT,TRBV28,.,.,TRBJ1-3
CASSNREVDTQYF,TGTGCCAGCAGCAACCGGGAGGTCGATACGCAGTATTTT,TRBV7-6,TRBD2,.,TRBJ2-3
CASRAGTTYNSPLHF,TGTGCCAGCAGAGCCGGGACTACCTATAATTCACCCCTCCACTTT,TRBV6-1,.,.,TRBJ1-6
CASRGRIYEQYF,TGTGCCAGCCGAGGGCGGATCTACGAGCAGTACTTC,TRBV2,.,.,TRBJ2-7
CASSPPGQGNTGELFF,TGTGCCAGCTCACCACCGGGACAGGGAAACACCGGGGAGCTGTTTTTT,TRBV18,TRBD1,.,TRBJ2-2
CASSQGSYNEQFF,TGTGCCAGCAGTCAGGGGTCCTACAATGAGCAGTTCTTC,TRBV7-2,.,.,TRBJ2-1
CASSLATGGELFF,TGTGCCAGCAGCTTAGCGACAGGGGGGGAACTGTTTTTT,TRBV7-6,TRBD1,once,TRBJ1-4
CASNLGTGPSYEQYF,TGCGCCAGCAACCTGGGGACAGGCCCTTCCTACGAGCAGTACTTC,TRBV5-1,TRBD1,.,TRBJ2-7
CASNALGQGTPYTQYF,TGTGCCAGCAATGCTTTAGGACAGGGAACGCCGTATACGCAGTATTTT,TRBV2,TRBD1,.,TRBJ2-3
CASTPLHGYTF,TGTGCCAGTACTCCCCTTCATGGCTACACCTTC,TRBV19,.,few,TRBJ1-2
CSVEPLFSHNEQFF,TGCAGCGTTGAACCACTTTTCTCCCACAATGAGCAGTTCTTC,TRBV29-1,.,.,TRBJ2-1
CASSLRGSYEQYF,TGTGCCAGCAGCTTACGGGGTTCCTACGAGCAGTACTTC,TRBV11-3,.,.,TRBJ2-7